Here is one T cell receptor (beta chain) with its context. Its antigen is unidentified. CDR1 is SGHKS, CDR2 YYEKEE, per germline (reference sequence). The V end lost 5 bases, the J end lost 3 bases, and 12 bases lay between the germline ends. CDR3 size: 14 residues. Researchers amplified the TCR beta CDR3 regions from RNA transcripts. A first-round RT-PCR of the TCR CDR3 used the HTBI primer set. TCRdb fed the multiplex PCR reads into MiXCR, producing one record per CDR3 protein. The data hold under 300,000 distinct CDR3 sequences, with 25% observed a single time. This sample was included in a study of T cells in Graves' hyperthyroidism and ophthalmopathy. General study findings and limits: Blood also showed most of the thyroid clonotypes that were expanded above 0.001. The model forecast ophthalmopathy, anticipating it by a median approximately 6.2 months before onset. The authors' 13 V-J model separated ophthalmopathy from stable hyperthyroidism.

Source material: blood. The chain couples TRBV5-5 to TRBJ1-3; D is uncertain. The sequence was obtained from a man aged 35 to 55 with Graves' hyperthyroidism that later progressed to Graves' ophthalmopathy. CDR3 region: CASRPGNYGNTIYF. Here the CDR3 DNA reads TGTGCCAGCAGGCCCGGGAATTATGGAAACACCATATATTTT.